This T cell receptor beta chain was sequenced in a study of cytomegalovirus exposure and HLA in healthy donors. The V gene end was trimmed by 4 bases and the J gene end by 7 bases; junction bases not matched to a gene: 6. Germline values: CDR1 SNHLY, CDR2 FYNNEI. The CDR3 consists of 13 residues. The PCR was carried out with 60 Vbeta primers and 13 Jbeta primers. Profiled with immunoSEQ multiplex PCR; TCRdb holds only in-frame clones, not every one. The data hold about 210,000 clones, with about 81% observed a single time. The sample consisted of PBMCs. The chain has TRBV2 and TRBJ2-5; 7 bases map to TRBD2. This receptor was identified in a man aged 35 to 55 in good health and CMV-seropositive. The CDR3, as DNA: TGTGCCAGCAGTGGGGAGGGAGGAAGGACCCAGTACTTC. Protein sequence: CASSGEGGRTQYF.